The clone carrying this T cell receptor beta chain was counted only a few times. A single-stranded UMI oligo with SP2 sequence was ligated to cDNA 3' ends. The first PCR ran 4 to 5 cycles with an equimolar RC1.1 and RC1.2 beta primer mix. A single record per CDR3 protein comes from TCRdb applying MiXCR to the UMI-ligation and nested PCR reads. The profile shows approximately 60,000 distinct CDR3 sequences, more than 9% of them singletons. This sample is drawn from a study of quantifying T cell responses using KT2 cells. Study-level background: TCR alpha and beta constant-region primers primed reverse transcription of RNA.

A range of KT2-to-PBMC ratios was made using fixed PBMC numbers. This CDR3 region has 17 residues. Trimming pared 0 bases from V and 0 bases from J, leaving 11 bases between. Germline CDR1 and CDR2: MNHNY and SVGAGI (reference sequence). The sequenced material came from PBMCs spiked with cells of the T cell clone KT2. The chain couples TRBV6-6 to TRBJ1-4; D gene uncertain. The sequence came from a human donor. The CDR3 DNA reads TGTGCCAGCAGTTACTCTTATGGCGGAACAACTAATGAAAAACTGTTTTTT. Protein sequence: CASSYSYGGTTNEKLFF.